The clone carrying this T cell receptor beta chain has a single count. Its antigen is not known. The data derive from a study of PD-L1 blockade in urothelial cancer. Background on the study: Analysis of the blood was performed 3 weeks (second dose) and 6 weeks after treatment start.

Broader study findings: Below-median pretreatment blood TCR clonality was a predictor of better survival.

Method: immunoSEQ multiplex PCR; TCRdb's copy keeps in-frame clones and lacks some. Of fewer than 50,000 clones listed, nearly 90% are singletons. The germline CDR1 and CDR2 sequences are SGHDT and YYEEEE. The CDR3 runs 18 residues. V was pared by 4 bases and J by 0 bases, with 9 bases of the junction left unmatched. The chain uses TRBV5-6 and TRBJ2-4; 11 positions agree with TRBD1. Sequenced here: PBMCs, sampled around atezolizumab (anti-PD-L1) treatment. This receptor was obtained from a man in his sixties with urothelial cancer. The CDR3 bases are TGTGCCAGCAGCCCCGGGACAGGGGGATATCTAGCCAAAAACATTCAGTACTTC. It encodes CASSPGTGGYLAKNIQYF.